Listed here are 17 T cell receptor beta chains from one sample, sequenced in a study of blood T cell repertoires in COVID-19. The protocol was immunoSEQ multiplex PCR, while the TCRdb copy is restricted to in-frame clones and leaves out a portion. The repertoire holds 200,000 or so clones, 82% seen once, with roughly 6.9% in the top ten. Sequencing was done on a sample of peripheral blood. These receptors all stem from a human donor with acute or convalescent COVID-19. The donor label of this sample is uncertain.

This clone was observed a handful of times. The chain couples TRBV7-2 to TRBJ1-3; 8 positions agree with TRBD1. Germline loops: CDR1 SGHTA, CDR2 FQGNSA. The CDR3 is made up of 15 amino acids. V lost 3 bases to trimming and J lost 4 bases; unmatched junction nucleotides: 5. CDR3: CASSFGQGKGNTIYF. The CDR3 DNA is TGTGCCAGCAGCTTCGGACAGGGAAAGGGAAACACCATATATTTT.

The chain links TRBV6-6 to TRBJ1-1; 9 bases fit TRBD1. Unmatched junction bases numbered 11, after V lost 7 bases and J lost 5 bases. Germline CDR1 MNHNY, CDR2 SVGAGI (reference sequence). There are 15 residues in the CDR3. The CDR3 DNA reads as TGTGCCAGCACGTTAGGCGGGACAGGGCAAACTGAAGCTTTCTTT. Translating it yields CASTLGGTGQTEAFF.

Only one count was recorded for this clone. The chain couples TRBV7-2 to TRBJ2-4; perhaps TRBD2 as D (5 bases). Germline lookup yields CDR1 SGHTA and CDR2 FQGNSA. Deletions cut 1 base from V and 6 bases from J, with 16 bases between. The CDR3 contains 16 residues. The CDR3 here is CASSLEGSGVSNIQYF. As DNA, the CDR3 is TGTGCCAGCAGCTTAGAAGGGAGCGGTGTTTCAAACATTCAGTACTTC.

The V and J genes are TRBV4-3 and TRBJ2-7; D is perhaps TRBD1 (6 bases). The CDR3 consists of 14 residues. Germline CDR1 is LGHNA and CDR2 is YSLEER. The V gene lost 3 bases and the J gene lost 1 base, with 10 bases spanning the gap. CDR3 amino acids: CASSHRTGSYEQYF. CDR3 coding DNA: TGCGCCAGCAGCCACAGAACAGGGTCCTACGAGCAGTACTTC.

The chain employs TRBV3-1 (or the pseudogene TRBV3-2) and TRBJ2-7, with 8 nucleotides matching TRBD2. Trimming cost V 4 bases and J 3 bases; bases outside gene matches: 8. The germline CDR1 and CDR2 sequences are LGHDT and YNNKEL (reference sequence). The CDR3 loop spans 15 amino acids. In DNA, the CDR3 is TGTGCCAGCAGCCTTGGACTAGCTGGGCACTACGAGCAGTACTTC. It yields the protein CASSLGLAGHYEQYF.

This chain connects TRBV7-2 to TRBJ2-3, with 7 bases matching TRBD2. The trim removed 1 base at V and 4 bases at J, leaving 5 bases unmatched. Per the germline V gene, CDR1 is SGHTA and CDR2 is FQGNSA. The CDR3 loop spans 15 amino acids. The CDR3 DNA follows: TGTGCCAGCAGCTTAGGGGGGGGAGGCCCAGATACGCAGTATTTT. It is translated as CASSLGGGGPDTQYF.

CDR3: CASSQSQGQGKTISNNEQFF. CDR3 DNA: TGCGCCAGCAGTCAATCGCAAGGACAGGGAAAGACAATTTCGAACAATGAGCAGTTCTTC. The chain uses TRBV23-1 and TRBJ2-1, with 8 bases aligning to TRBD1. TRBV23-1 is an open reading frame whose function is uncertain. V gave up 0 bases and J gave up 5 bases; unmatched junction bases: 18. The CDR3 sequence is 20 residues long.

This chain joins TRBV27 and TRBJ1-1; no firm D call. Germline V CDR1 and CDR2: MNHEY, SMNVEV (reference sequence). The CDR3 totals 13 residues. V shed 3 bases and J shed 0 bases, with 5 bases lying between them. CDR3 region: CASSLAMNTEAFF. CDR3 DNA: TGTGCCAGCAGTTTGGCCATGAACACTGAAGCTTTCTTT.

This clone was observed once. CDR3 in DNA: TGTGCCAGCACCATACTCACAGGGGGAAACACCGGGGAGCTGTTTTTT. It translates to CASTILTGGNTGELFF. The V and J genes are TRBV7-9 and TRBJ2-2; 8 bases are a match to TRBD1. The CDR3 runs to 16 residues. The ends lost 7 bases at V and 2 bases at J; junction bases unmatched: 9. In germline, CDR1 is SEHNR, CDR2 FQNEAQ (reference sequence).

This clone was seen only once. The rearrangement joins TRBV5-5 to TRBJ2-1; D gene uncertain. CDR3 length: 14 residues. The germline CDR1 and CDR2 sequences are SGHKS and YYEKEE (reference sequence). Between the trimmed V and J ends, which lost 4 bases and 3 bases, there was a span of 11 bases. The CDR3 region has the DNA TGTGCCAGCAGCCGGCCGCCGGGCTACAATGAGCAGTTCTTC. It specifies CASSRPPGYNEQFF.

As concerns this clone: Other DNA sequences of this sample code for an identical CDR3. J is TRBJ1-2 and V is TRBV10-3, with 7 bases fitting TRBD1. This CDR3 contains 12 residues. Germline V gene lookup returns CDR1 ENHRY and CDR2 SYGVKD. V was pared by 4 bases and J by 6 bases, with 2 bases of the junction left unmatched. The CDR3 sequence is CAISGTGDGYTF. DNA for the CDR3: TGTGCCATCAGTGGGACAGGCGATGGCTACACCTTC.

This chain connects TRBV12-5 to TRBJ1-6, with a possible D match to TRBD1 (6 bases). The CDR3 is 13 amino acids. Trimming left V 10 bases short and J 9 bases short, with 16 bases between. Germline CDR1 LGHNT, CDR2 FRNRAP. In DNA, the CDR3 is TGTGCTACACGGGACACCGAGGTTTCACCCCTCCACTTT. This codes for CATRDTEVSPLHF.

This clone was seen a handful of times. The chain links TRBV9 to TRBJ2-7; TRBD2 is a possible D gene (6 bases). Germline assignment: CDR1 SGDLS and CDR2 YYNGEE. With 5 bases removed from V and 2 bases from J, the gap between germline ends came to 17 bases. This CDR3 has 15 residues. CDR3 coding DNA: TGTGCCAGCAGTGAGTTGGCGGGATTTCCCTACGAGCAGTACTTC. Translating it yields CASSELAGFPYEQYF.

V and J are TRBV2 and TRBJ1-4; 7 bases are a match to TRBD1. The CDR3 has 16 amino acids. The germline V gene encodes CDR1 SNHLY and CDR2 FYNNEI. The V and J ends lost 1 base and 11 bases, in that order; junction bases with no gene match: 13. The CDR3 spells CASSEVGDSLLGKLFF. The CDR3 DNA follows: TGTGCCAGCAGTGAAGTGGGGGACAGCCTCCTGGGGAAACTGTTTTTT.

In its sample, this clone was seen a few times. The gene calls are TRBV4-2 and TRBJ2-1, with 9 bases matching TRBD2. The CDR3 spans 17 residues. V shed 2 bases, J shed 9 bases, and the junction held 14 bases outside the gene matches. Germline V gene lookup returns CDR1 LGHNA and CDR2 YNFKEQ. CDR3 residues: CASSQTPGSGRFGEQFF. The CDR3, as DNA: TGTGCCAGCAGCCAAACGCCTGGGAGCGGGAGGTTTGGTGAGCAGTTCTTC.

A single count supports this clone. The rearrangement links TRBV7-2 to TRBJ1-2; the D gene is possibly TRBD1 (6 bases). Germline V lookup: CDR1 SGHTA, CDR2 FQGNSA. Between the trimmed V and J ends, which lost 6 bases and 3 bases, there was a span of 17 bases. The CDR3 contains 15 residues. In nucleotides, the CDR3 is TGTGCCAGCAGTTCCAGGACAGCGAACTACTATGGCTACACCTTC. It is translated as CASSSRTANYYGYTF. The full variable domain, rest sourced from reference TRBV7-2 and TRBJ1-2, is GAGVSQSPSNKVTEKGKDVELRCDPISGHTALYWYRQSLGQGLEFLIYFQGNSAPDKSGLPSDRFSAERTGGSVSTLTIQRTQQEDSAVYLCASSSRTANYYGYTFGSGTRLTVV.

This clone was observed a single time. The chain joins TRBV2 to TRBJ2-7; 8 nucleotides align to TRBD2. Germline lookup yields CDR1 SNHLY and CDR2 FYNNEI. CDR3 length equals 15 residues. The junction had 4 bases not matched to a gene; V was cut back by 1 base and J by 2 bases. The CDR3: CASSEGAGVPYEQYF. CDR3 coding DNA: TGTGCCAGCAGTGAAGGAGCGGGAGTTCCCTACGAGCAGTACTTC.